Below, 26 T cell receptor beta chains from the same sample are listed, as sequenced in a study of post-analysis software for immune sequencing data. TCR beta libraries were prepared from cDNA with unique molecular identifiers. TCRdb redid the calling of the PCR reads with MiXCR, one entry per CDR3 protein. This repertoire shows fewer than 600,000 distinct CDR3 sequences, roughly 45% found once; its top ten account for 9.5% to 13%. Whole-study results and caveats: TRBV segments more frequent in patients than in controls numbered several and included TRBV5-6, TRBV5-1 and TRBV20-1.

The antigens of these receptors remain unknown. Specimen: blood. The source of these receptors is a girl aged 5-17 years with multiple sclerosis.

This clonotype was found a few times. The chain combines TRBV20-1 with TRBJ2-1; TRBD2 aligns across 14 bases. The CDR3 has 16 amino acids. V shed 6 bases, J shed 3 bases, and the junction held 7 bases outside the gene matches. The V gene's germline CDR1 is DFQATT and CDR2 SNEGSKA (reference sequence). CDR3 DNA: TGCAGTGCCGTTACCGGGACTAGCGGGAGCTACAATGAGCAGTTCTTC. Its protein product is CSAVTGTSGSYNEQFF.

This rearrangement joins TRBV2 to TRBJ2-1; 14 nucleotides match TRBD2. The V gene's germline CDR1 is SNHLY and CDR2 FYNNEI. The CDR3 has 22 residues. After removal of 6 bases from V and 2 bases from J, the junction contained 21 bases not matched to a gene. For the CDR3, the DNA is TGTGCCAGCAGGACACCAGACCTCGGGACTAGCGGGAGTAGAACCCCCTACAATGAGCAGTTCTTC. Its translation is CASRTPDLGTSGSRTPYNEQFF.

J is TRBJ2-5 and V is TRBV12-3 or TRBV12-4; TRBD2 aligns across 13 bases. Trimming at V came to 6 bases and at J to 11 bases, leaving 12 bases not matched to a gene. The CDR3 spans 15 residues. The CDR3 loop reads CASSPGTSGTNEQYF. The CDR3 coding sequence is TGTGCCAGCAGCCCCGGGACTAGCGGGACCAATGAGCAGTACTTC.

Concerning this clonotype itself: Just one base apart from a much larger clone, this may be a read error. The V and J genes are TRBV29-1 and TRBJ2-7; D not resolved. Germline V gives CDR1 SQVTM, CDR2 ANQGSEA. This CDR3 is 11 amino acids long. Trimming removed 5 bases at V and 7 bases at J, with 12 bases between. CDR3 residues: CSVSIGHEQYF. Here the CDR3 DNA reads TGCAGCGTTTCCATTGGCCATGAGCAGTACTTC.

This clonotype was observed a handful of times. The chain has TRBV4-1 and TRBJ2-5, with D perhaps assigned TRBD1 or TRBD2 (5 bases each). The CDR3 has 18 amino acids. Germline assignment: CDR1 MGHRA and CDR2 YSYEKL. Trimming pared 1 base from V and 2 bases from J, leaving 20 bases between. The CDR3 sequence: CASSQAQSEGWGQETQYF. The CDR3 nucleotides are TGCGCCAGCAGCCAAGCCCAAAGTGAGGGGTGGGGTCAAGAGACCCAGTACTTC.

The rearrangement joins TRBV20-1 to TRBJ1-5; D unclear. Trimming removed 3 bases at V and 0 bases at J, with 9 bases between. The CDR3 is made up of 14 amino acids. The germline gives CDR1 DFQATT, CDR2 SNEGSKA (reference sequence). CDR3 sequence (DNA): TGCAGTGCTAGTCTAACATCTAGCAATCAGCCCCAGCATTTT. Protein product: CSASLTSSNQPQHF.

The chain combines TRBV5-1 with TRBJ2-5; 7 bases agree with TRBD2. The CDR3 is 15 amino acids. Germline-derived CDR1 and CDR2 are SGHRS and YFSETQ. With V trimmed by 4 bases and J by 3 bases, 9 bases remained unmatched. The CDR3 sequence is CASSLSGTKKETQYF. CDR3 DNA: TGCGCCAGCAGCCTATCCGGGACTAAAAAAGAGACCCAGTACTTC.

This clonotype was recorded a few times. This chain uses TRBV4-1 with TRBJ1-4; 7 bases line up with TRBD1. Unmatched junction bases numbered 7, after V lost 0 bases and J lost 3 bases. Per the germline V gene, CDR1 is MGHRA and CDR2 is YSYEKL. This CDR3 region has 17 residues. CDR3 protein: CASSQDGNRGANEKLFF. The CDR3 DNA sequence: TGCGCCAGCAGCCAAGATGGAAACAGGGGTGCTAATGAAAAACTGTTTTTT.

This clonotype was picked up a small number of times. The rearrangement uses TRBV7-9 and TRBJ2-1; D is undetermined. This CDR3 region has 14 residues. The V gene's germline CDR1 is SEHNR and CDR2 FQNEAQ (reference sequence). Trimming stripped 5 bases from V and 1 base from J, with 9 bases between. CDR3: CASSLWVSYNEQFF. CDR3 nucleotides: TGTGCCAGCAGCCTATGGGTTTCCTACAATGAGCAGTTCTTC.

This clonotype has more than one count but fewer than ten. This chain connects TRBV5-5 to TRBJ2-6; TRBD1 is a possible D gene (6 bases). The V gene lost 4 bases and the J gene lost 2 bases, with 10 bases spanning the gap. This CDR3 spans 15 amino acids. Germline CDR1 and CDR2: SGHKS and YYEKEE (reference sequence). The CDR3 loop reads CASSRGGTGANVLTF. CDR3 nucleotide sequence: TGTGCCAGCAGCCGAGGGGGAACTGGGGCCAACGTCCTGACTTTC.

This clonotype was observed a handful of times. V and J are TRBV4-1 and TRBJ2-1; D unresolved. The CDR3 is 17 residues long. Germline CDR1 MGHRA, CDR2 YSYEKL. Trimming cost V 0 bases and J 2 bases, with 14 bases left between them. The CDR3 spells CASSQDPETPTYNEQFF. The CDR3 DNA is TGCGCCAGCAGCCAAGATCCTGAAACCCCGACCTACAATGAGCAGTTCTTC.

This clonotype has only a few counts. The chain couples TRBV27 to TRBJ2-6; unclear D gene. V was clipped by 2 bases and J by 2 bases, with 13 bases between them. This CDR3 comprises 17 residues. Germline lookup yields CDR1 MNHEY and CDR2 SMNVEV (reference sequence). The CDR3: CASSLTIEFTGANVLTF. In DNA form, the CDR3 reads TGTGCCAGCAGTTTAACCATCGAATTTACTGGGGCCAACGTCCTGACTTTC.

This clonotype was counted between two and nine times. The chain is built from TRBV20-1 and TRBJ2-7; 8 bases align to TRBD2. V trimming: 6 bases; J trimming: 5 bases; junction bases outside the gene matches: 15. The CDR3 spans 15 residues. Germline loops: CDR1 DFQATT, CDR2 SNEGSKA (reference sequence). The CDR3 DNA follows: TGCAGTGCCACCATAGCGGGACGTGACTTGGACGAGCAGTACTTC. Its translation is CSATIAGRDLDEQYF.

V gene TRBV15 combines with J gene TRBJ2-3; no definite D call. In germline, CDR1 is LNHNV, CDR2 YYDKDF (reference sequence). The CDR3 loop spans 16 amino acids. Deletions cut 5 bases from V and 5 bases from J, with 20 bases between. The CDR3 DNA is TGTGCCACCAGCCGGTTTGGGCAGGATCGTAGAGATACGCAGTATTTT. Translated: CATSRFGQDRRDTQYF.

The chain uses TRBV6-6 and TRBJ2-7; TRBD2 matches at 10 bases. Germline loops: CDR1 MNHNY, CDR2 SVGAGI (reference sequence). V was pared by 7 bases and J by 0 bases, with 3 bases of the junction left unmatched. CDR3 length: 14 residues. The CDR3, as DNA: TGTGCCAGCACTAGCGGGAGTAGCTCCTACGAGCAGTACTTC. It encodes CASTSGSSSYEQYF.

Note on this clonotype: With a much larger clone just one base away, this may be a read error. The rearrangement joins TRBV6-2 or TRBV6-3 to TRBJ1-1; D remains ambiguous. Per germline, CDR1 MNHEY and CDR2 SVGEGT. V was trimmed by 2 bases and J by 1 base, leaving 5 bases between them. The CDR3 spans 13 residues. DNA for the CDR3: TGTGCCAGCAGTTACCAGGAGAACACTGAAGCTTTCTTT. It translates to CASSYQENTEAFF.

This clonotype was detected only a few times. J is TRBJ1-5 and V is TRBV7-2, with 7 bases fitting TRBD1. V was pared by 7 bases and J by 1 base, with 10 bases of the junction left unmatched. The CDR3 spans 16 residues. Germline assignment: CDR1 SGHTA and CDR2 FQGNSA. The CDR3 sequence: CASTLNAGGSNQPQHF. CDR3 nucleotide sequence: TGTGCCAGCACTTTAAACGCAGGGGGGAGCAATCAGCCCCAGCATTTT.

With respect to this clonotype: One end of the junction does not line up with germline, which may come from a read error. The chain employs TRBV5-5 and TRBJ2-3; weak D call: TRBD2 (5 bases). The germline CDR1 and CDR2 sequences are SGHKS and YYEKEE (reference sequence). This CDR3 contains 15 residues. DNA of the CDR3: TGTGCCAGCAGCTTAGGTCAACCTAGCACAGATACGCAGGATTTT. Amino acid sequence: CASSLGQPSTDTQDF.

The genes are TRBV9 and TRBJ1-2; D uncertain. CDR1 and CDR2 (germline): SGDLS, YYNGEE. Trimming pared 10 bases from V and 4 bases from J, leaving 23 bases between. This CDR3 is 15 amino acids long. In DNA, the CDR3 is TGTGCCGGCTCCAACAATAAGGATCAGTCCTATGGCTACACCTTC. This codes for CAGSNNKDQSYGYTF.

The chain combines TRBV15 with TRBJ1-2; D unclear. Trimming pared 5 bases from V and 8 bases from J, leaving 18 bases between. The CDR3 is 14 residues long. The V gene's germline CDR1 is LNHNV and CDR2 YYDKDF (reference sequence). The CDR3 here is CATSAQRGSGGYTF. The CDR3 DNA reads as TGTGCCACCAGCGCCCAGAGAGGGAGTGGGGGCTACACCTTC.

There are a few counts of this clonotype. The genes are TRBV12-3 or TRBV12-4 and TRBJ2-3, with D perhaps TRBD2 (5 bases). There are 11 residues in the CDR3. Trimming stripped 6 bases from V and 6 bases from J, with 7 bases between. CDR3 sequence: CASRLGDTQYF. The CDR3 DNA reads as TGTGCCAGCAGACTAGGGGATACGCAGTATTTT.

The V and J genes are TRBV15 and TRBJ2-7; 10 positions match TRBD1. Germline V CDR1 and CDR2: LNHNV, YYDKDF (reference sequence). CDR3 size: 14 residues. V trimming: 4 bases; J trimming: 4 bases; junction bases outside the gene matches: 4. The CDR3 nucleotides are TGTGCCACCAGCATTGACAGGGGGCGGTACGAGCAGTACTTC. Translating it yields CATSIDRGRYEQYF.

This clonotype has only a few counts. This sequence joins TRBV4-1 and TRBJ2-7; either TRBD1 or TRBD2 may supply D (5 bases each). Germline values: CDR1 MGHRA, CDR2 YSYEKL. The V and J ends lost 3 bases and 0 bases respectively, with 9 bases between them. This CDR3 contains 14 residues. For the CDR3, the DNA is TGCGCCAGCAGCCAGGGACGGGGCTCCTACGAGCAGTACTTC. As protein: CASSQGRGSYEQYF.

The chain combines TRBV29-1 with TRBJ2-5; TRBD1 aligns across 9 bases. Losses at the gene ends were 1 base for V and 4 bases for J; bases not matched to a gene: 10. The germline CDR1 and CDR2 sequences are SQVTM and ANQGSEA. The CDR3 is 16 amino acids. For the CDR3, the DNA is TGCAGCGTTGAAGTAAGCGGACAGGGGTTCTCAGAGACCCAGTACTTC. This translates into CSVEVSGQGFSETQYF.

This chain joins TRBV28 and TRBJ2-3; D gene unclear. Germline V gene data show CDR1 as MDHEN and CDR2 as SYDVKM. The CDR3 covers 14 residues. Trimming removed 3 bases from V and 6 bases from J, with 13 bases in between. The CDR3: CASSLVAVGDTQYF. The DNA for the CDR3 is TGTGCCAGCAGTTTGGTGGCAGTCGGTGATACGCAGTATTTT.

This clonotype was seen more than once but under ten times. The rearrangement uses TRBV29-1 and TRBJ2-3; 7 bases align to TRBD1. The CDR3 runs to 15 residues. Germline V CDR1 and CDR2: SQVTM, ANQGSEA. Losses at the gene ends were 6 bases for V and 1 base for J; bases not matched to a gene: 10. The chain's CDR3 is CSVADRDKGTDTQYF. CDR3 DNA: TGCAGCGTCGCCGACAGGGACAAAGGCACAGATACGCAGTATTTT.